The 9 T cell receptor beta chains presented below share a single source sample, sequenced in a study of control samples from healthy donors and cancer patients. The table came from immunoSEQ multiplex PCR; TCRdb's copy has only in-frame clones and leaves some out. The sample shows about 70,000 clones, over 75% of them seen only once. Source material: blood. The receptors stem from a man in his fifties in good health.

The chain uses TRBV2 and TRBJ1-6; D possibly corresponds to TRBD1 (5 bases). The CDR3 runs 13 residues. V was shortened by 8 bases and J by 6 bases, with 11 bases between the two germline ends. CDR1 and CDR2 from the germline V gene are SNHLY and FYNNEI. CDR3 bases: TGTGCCAGCGAACAGGTCACTAATTCACCCCTCCACTTT. Translated, it gives CASEQVTNSPLHF. Combining the CDR3 with reference TRBV2 and TRBJ1-6 gives the whole variable domain EPEVTQTPSHQVTQMGQEVILRCVPISNHLYFYWYRQILGQKVEFLVSFYNNEISEKSEIFDDQFSVERPDGSNFTLKIRSTKLEDSAMYFCASEQVTNSPLHFGNGTRLTVT.

The V and J genes are TRBV18 and TRBJ1-1, with 8 bases that match TRBD1. This CDR3 has 15 residues. Per the germline V gene, CDR1 is KGHSH and CDR2 is LQKENI. V shed 2 bases and J 3 bases; nucleotides not matched to a gene: 5. The CDR3 region has the DNA TGTGCCAGCTCACCATTGAACAGGGGGGACACTGAAGCTTTCTTT. As protein: CASSPLNRGDTEAFF.

This clone was recorded a few times. The chain combines TRBV5-8 with TRBJ1-2; TRBD1 might be the D (5 bases). V gave up 3 bases and J gave up 4 bases, with 13 bases separating them. Germline CDR1 is SGHTS and CDR2 is YDEGEE. The CDR3 loop spans 14 amino acids. CDR3 sequence reads: CASSSLGGPYGYTF. CDR3 coding DNA: TGTGCCAGCAGCTCGCTCGGGGGACCCTATGGCTACACCTTC.

The sample holds one count of this clone. J is TRBJ1-1 and V is TRBV5-4; maybe TRBD1 (5 bases). Trimming left V 4 bases short and J 2 bases short, with 24 bases between. The CDR3 spans 18 residues. CDR1 is SGHNT and CDR2 is YYREEE in the germline V gene (reference sequence). The CDR3 loop is CASSRPNRRSRANTEAFF. In DNA form, the CDR3 reads TGTGCCAGCAGCCGACCCAACAGGCGGAGCAGAGCCAACACTGAAGCTTTCTTT.

The chain is built from TRBV24-1 and TRBJ2-2; 13 bases are shared with TRBD2. The V and J ends lost 5 bases and 7 bases, in that order; junction bases with no gene match: 12. The V gene's germline CDR1 is KGHDR and CDR2 SFDVKD. There are 18 residues in the CDR3. CDR3: CATSVLGLAGDEGGELFF. The CDR3 DNA reads as TGTGCCACCAGTGTTCTCGGACTAGCGGGAGACGAGGGCGGGGAGCTGTTTTTT.

The rearrangement uses TRBV11-3 and TRBJ1-3; a weak D match, TRBD1 (6 bases). Per the germline V gene, CDR1 is SGHNT and CDR2 is YENEEA. Trimming pared 7 bases from V and 2 bases from J, leaving 6 bases between. The CDR3 is made up of 12 amino acids. The CDR3 DNA reads as TGTGCCAGCACAGGGGCTGGAAACACCATATATTTT. It is translated as CASTGAGNTIYF. The entire variable domain, with the rest obtained from reference TRBV11-3 and TRBJ1-3, is as follows: EAGVVQSPRYKIIEKKQPVAFWCNPISGHNTLYWYLQNLGQGPELLIRYENEEAVDDSQLPKDRFSAERLKGVDSTLKIQPAELGDSAVYLCASTGAGNTIYFGEGSWLTVV.

The chain links TRBV19 to TRBJ1-5; no clear D. The CDR3 extends over 13 amino acids. Germline V gene lookup returns CDR1 LNHDA and CDR2 SQIVND (reference sequence). Deletions cut 7 bases from V and 9 bases from J, with 16 bases between. The CDR3 is CASIGQPDGPQHF. The CDR3 bases are TGTGCCAGTATCGGGCAGCCTGATGGGCCCCAGCATTTT.

The V gene is TRBV2, the J gene TRBJ2-7, with D possibly matching TRBD1 (5 bases). The CDR3 totals 13 residues. V was shortened by 7 bases and J by 5 bases, with 15 bases between the two germline ends. Germline CDR1 reads SNHLY; CDR2 reads FYNNEI. This CDR3 reads CASKDTPRDEQYF. Here the CDR3 DNA reads TGTGCCAGCAAGGACACCCCTCGGGACGAGCAGTACTTC.

The rearrangement links TRBV19 to TRBJ1-1; D is perhaps TRBD1 (6 bases). Trimming shortened V by 3 bases and J by 1 base, and 12 bases separated the two germline ends. CDR3 length: 15 residues. Germline loops: CDR1 LNHDA, CDR2 SQIVND (reference sequence). CDR3 sequence: CASSMGGRGNTEAFF. The DNA of the CDR3 is TGTGCCAGTAGTATGGGGGGCAGGGGGAACACTGAAGCTTTCTTT. The entire variable domain, with the rest obtained from reference TRBV19 and TRBJ1-1, is as follows: DGGITQSPKYLFRKEGQNVTLSCEQNLNHDAMYWYRQDPGQGLRLIYYSQIVNDFQKGDIAEGYSVSREKKESFPLTVTSAQKNPTAFYLCASSMGGRGNTEAFFGQGTRLTVV.